Following are 32 T cell receptor beta chains from one sample sequenced in a study of blood T cell repertoires in COVID-19. Generated by immunoSEQ multiplex PCR, the TCRdb table keeps only in-frame clones and is missing some. The data show 300,000 or so clones, about nine tenths seen once. Sequencing was carried out using peripheral blood. These receptors were obtained from a woman between 25 and 40 years old with COVID-19, enrolled during active disease.

V usage is TRBV5-1 and J usage is TRBJ1-6; 7 nucleotides line up with TRBD1. The CDR3 is made up of 15 amino acids. The ends lost 0 bases at V and 5 bases at J; junction bases unmatched: 2. Germline CDR1 is SGHRS and CDR2 is YFSETQ. CDR3 amino acids: CASSLETGDNSPLHF. CDR3 DNA: TGCGCCAGCAGCTTGGAAACAGGGGATAATTCACCCCTCCACTTT.

The rearrangement links TRBV3-1 (or the pseudogene TRBV3-2) to TRBJ1-5; D not certain. The CDR3 covers 12 residues. Germline V lookup: CDR1 LGHDT, CDR2 YNNKEL (reference sequence). V dropped 2 bases and J dropped 4 bases, with 3 bases sitting between them. The CDR3 sequence: CASSQLNQPQHF. CDR3 DNA sequence: TGTGCCAGCAGCCAACTTAATCAGCCCCAGCATTTT.

The chain uses TRBV19 and TRBJ1-1, with D unclear. The V end was cut by 5 bases, the J end by 1 base, with 11 bases between. The germline CDR1 and CDR2 sequences are LNHDA and SQIVND (reference sequence). The CDR3 consists of 14 residues. The CDR3 protein is CASSLQATNTEAFF. CDR3 coding DNA: TGTGCCAGTAGTCTCCAGGCGACGAACACTGAAGCTTTCTTT.

This chain links TRBV19 with TRBJ1-2; 7 bases align to TRBD1. This CDR3 is built from 16 residues. Germline V lookup: CDR1 LNHDA, CDR2 SQIVND (reference sequence). The V and J ends lost 6 bases and 0 bases, in that order; junction bases with no gene match: 10. The CDR3: CASSLRTGTANYGYTF. The CDR3 region has the DNA TGTGCCAGTAGCCTCAGAACCGGGACAGCTAACTATGGCTACACCTTC.

The J gene is TRBJ1-6, the V gene TRBV3-1 (or the pseudogene TRBV3-2); 7 bases match TRBD1. Trimming removed 0 bases from V and 9 bases from J; junction bases left unmatched: 5. The CDR3 has 15 residues. Germline V lookup: CDR1 LGHDT, CDR2 YNNKEL (reference sequence). In DNA form, the CDR3 reads TGTGCCAGCAGCCAAGAATCAGGGGGAGGTTCACCCCTCCACTTT. This translates into CASSQESGGGSPLHF.

This clone came up once. V gene TRBV7-2 combines with J gene TRBJ2-3; 8 bases align to TRBD2. Germline values: CDR1 SGHTA, CDR2 FQGNSA. The CDR3 length is 14 residues. The V and J ends lost 5 bases and 0 bases, in that order; junction bases with no gene match: 1. CDR3 region: CASSGLASTDTQYF. Written as DNA, the CDR3 is TGTGCCAGCAGCGGACTAGCCAGCACAGATACGCAGTATTTT.

The chain has TRBV19 and TRBJ1-5, with 8 bases that match TRBD1. CDR3 length equals 16 residues. V lost 5 bases and J lost 5; bases outside the gene matches: 11. The V gene's germline CDR1 is LNHDA and CDR2 SQIVND (reference sequence). CDR3: CASSARDRGGDQPQHF. CDR3 in DNA: TGTGCCAGTAGTGCCCGAGACAGGGGTGGGGATCAGCCCCAGCATTTT. Filled out from reference TRBV19 and TRBJ1-5, the complete variable domain reads DGGITQSPKYLFRKEGQNVTLSCEQNLNHDAMYWYRQDPGQGLRLIYYSQIVNDFQKGDIAEGYSVSREKKESFPLTVTSAQKNPTAFYLCASSARDRGGDQPQHFGDGTRLSIL.

This clone was detected a few times. The V call is TRBV29-1, the J call TRBJ1-2; D gene unclear. This CDR3 contains 11 residues. Trimming took 7 bases from V and 4 from J, leaving 10 bases between them. Germline-derived CDR1 and CDR2 are SQVTM and ANQGSEA. The CDR3 sequence is CSARRSYGYTF. CDR3 DNA: TGCAGCGCCAGAAGGAGCTATGGCTACACCTTC. Supplemented by reference TRBV29-1 and TRBJ1-2, the full variable domain reads SAVISQKPSRDICQRGTSLTIQCQVDSQVTMMFWYRQQPGQSLTLIATANQGSEATYESGFVIDKFPISRPNLTFSTLTVSNMSPEDSSIYLCSARRSYGYTFGSGTRLTVV.

V gene TRBV5-1 combines with J gene TRBJ2-1, with 13 bases lining up with TRBD2. CDR1 SGHRS and CDR2 YFSETQ come from the germline V gene. CDR3 length: 17 residues. Losses at the gene ends were 3 bases for V and 7 bases for J; bases not matched to a gene: 10. The CDR3 spells CASSSNLLAGGENEQFF. In DNA, the CDR3 is TGCGCCAGCAGCTCCAACCTACTAGCGGGAGGGGAAAATGAGCAGTTCTTC.

The chain couples TRBV7-8 to TRBJ2-4; the D gene is possibly TRBD2 (6 bases). Germline assignment: CDR1 SGHVS and CDR2 FQNEAQ. CDR3 size: 14 residues. The V end was cut by 2 bases, the J end by 4 bases, with 9 bases between. The DNA for the CDR3 is TGTGCCAGCAGCTTATTGACTAGTAAAAACATTCAGTACTTC. This sequence encodes CASSLLTSKNIQYF.

The rearrangement joins TRBV29-1 to TRBJ1-1; TRBD1 matches 7 bases. Trimming cost V 4 bases and J 3 bases; bases outside gene matches: 2. Germline lookup yields CDR1 SQVTM and CDR2 ANQGSEA. The CDR3 is 12 amino acids. CDR3 sequence reads: CSVGQGDTEAFF. For the CDR3, the DNA is TGCAGCGTTGGACAGGGAGACACTGAAGCTTTCTTT.

The chain combines TRBV7-6 with TRBJ2-1; 8 bases are a match to TRBD2. This CDR3 has 17 residues. The germline V gene encodes CDR1 SGHVS and CDR2 FNYEAQ. V dropped 5 bases and J dropped 10; count of bases not matched to a gene: 19. In DNA, the CDR3 is TGTGCCAGCAGCCCGTCGAGCGGGAGAGGGGGGTCAGGGGAGCAGTTCTTC. It specifies CASSPSSGRGGSGEQFF.

V and J are TRBV5-1 and TRBJ2-1, with 14 bases matching TRBD2. The CDR3 sequence is 15 residues long. Germline V gene lookup returns CDR1 SGHRS and CDR2 YFSETQ. J gave up 9 bases and V 7 bases, and 9 bases lay outside the gene matches. The CDR3 DNA is TGCGCCAGCGAGACTAGCGGGAGGGCCAGCGGTGAGCAGTTCTTC. Translating gives CASETSGRASGEQFF.

The chain couples TRBV7-9 to TRBJ1-1, with a possible D match to TRBD1 (6 bases). CDR3 length: 14 residues. CDR1 is SEHNR and CDR2 is FQNEAQ in the germline V gene (reference sequence). Trimming took off 3 bases at V and 3 bases at J, with 11 bases between the two ends. CDR3 loop: CASSLGALYTEAFF. The DNA for the CDR3 is TGTGCCAGCAGCTTGGGGGCCCTTTACACTGAAGCTTTCTTT.

The rearrangement links TRBV5-1 to TRBJ2-1; TRBD2 agrees at 10 bases. The CDR3 has 17 amino acids. Looked up from germline, CDR1 is SGHRS and CDR2 is YFSETQ. The V gene end was trimmed by 3 bases and the J gene end by 5 bases; junction bases not matched to a gene: 11. CDR3 DNA sequence: TGCGCCAGCAGCTCCTACGAAGCGGGAGGGCTTAACAATGAGCAGTTCTTC. It translates to CASSSYEAGGLNNEQFF. Full variable domain (rest looked up from reference TRBV5-1 and TRBJ2-1): KAGVTQTPRYLIKTRGQQVTLSCSPISGHRSVSWYQQTPGQGLQFLFEYFSETQRNKGNFPGRFSGRQFSNSRSEMNVSTLELGDSALYLCASSSYEAGGLNNEQFFGPGTRLTVL.

The chain employs TRBV27 and TRBJ2-1; D gene ambiguous. Trimming took 0 bases from V and 7 from J, leaving 10 bases between them. This CDR3 region has 14 residues. Germline lookup yields CDR1 MNHEY and CDR2 SMNVEV (reference sequence). CDR3 region: CASSLSRKSNEQFF. CDR3 in DNA: TGTGCCAGCAGTTTATCGCGTAAAAGTAATGAGCAGTTCTTC.

The rearrangement joins TRBV7-8 to TRBJ2-7; D gene unclear. The CDR3 sequence is 14 residues long. Germline lookup yields CDR1 SGHVS and CDR2 FQNEAQ. V gave up 4 bases and J gave up 0 bases, with 10 bases separating them. The chain's CDR3 is CASSSITGSYEQYF. CDR3 nucleotide sequence: TGTGCCAGCAGCTCCATCACGGGCTCCTACGAGCAGTACTTC.

The chain is built from TRBV7-9 and TRBJ2-1; 7 nucleotides match TRBD2. Germline CDR1 and CDR2: SEHNR and FQNEAQ (reference sequence). There are 16 residues in the CDR3. Unmatched junction bases numbered 13, after V lost 4 bases and J lost 7 bases. The CDR3 loop is CASSSPLRLAVNEQFF. For the CDR3, the DNA is TGTGCCAGCAGCTCCCCCCTCCGGCTAGCGGTGAATGAGCAGTTCTTC.

This clone is a singleton in its sample. The chain uses TRBV4-2 and TRBJ2-5; 8 nucleotides agree with TRBD2. Unmatched junction bases numbered 4, after V lost 4 bases and J lost 3 bases. The CDR3 loop spans 14 amino acids. In germline, CDR1 is LGHNA, CDR2 YNFKEQ. The CDR3 nucleotides are TGTGCCAGCAGCCCTGGGACTAGAAAAGAGACCCAGTACTTC. This sequence encodes CASSPGTRKETQYF.

The genes are TRBV6-2 or TRBV6-3 and TRBJ2-1; 8 nucleotides agree with TRBD2. CDR3 length: 15 amino acids. From germline, CDR1 is MNHEY and CDR2 SVGEGT. With V trimmed by 3 bases and J by 8 bases, 9 bases remained unmatched. The CDR3 loop reads CASSYPGLVRHEQFF. The CDR3 coding sequence is TGTGCCAGCAGTTATCCGGGACTAGTGCGCCATGAGCAGTTCTTC.

The chain links TRBV5-5 to TRBJ2-1; D perhaps matches TRBD1 (6 bases). This CDR3 region has 16 residues. V shed 1 base and J shed 0 bases, with 11 bases lying between them. Germline V gene lookup returns CDR1 SGHKS and CDR2 YYEKEE (reference sequence). The CDR3 DNA sequence: TGTGCCAGCAGCTTGACGGACAGTTTCTCCTACAATGAGCAGTTCTTC. This sequence encodes CASSLTDSFSYNEQFF.

This clone was seen only once. This chain joins TRBV12-5 and TRBJ1-1, with TRBD1 as a possible D gene (5 bases). V lost 1 base and J 3 bases, leaving 15 bases between the germline ends. CDR1 is LGHNT and CDR2 is FRNRAP in the germline V gene. The CDR3 has 16 amino acids. The CDR3 nucleotides read TGTGCTAGTGGTTTGGAGAGGCAGGGAATGTACACTGAAGCTTTCTTT. Amino acid sequence: CASGLERQGMYTEAFF.

The gene calls are TRBV18 and TRBJ2-1, with TRBD2 matching 13 bases. The germline V gene has CDR1 KGHSH and CDR2 LQKENI. The V segment lost 0 bases and the J segment 6 bases; nucleotides outside the gene matches: 5. The CDR3 runs to 17 residues. The CDR3 DNA reads as TGTGCCAGCTCACCACCGGGACTAGCGGGAAGAATCAATGAGCAGTTCTTC. Translating it yields CASSPPGLAGRINEQFF. The full variable domain, with the rest looked up from reference TRBV18 and TRBJ2-1, is NAGVMQNPRHLVRRRGQEARLRCSPMKGHSHVYWYRQLPEEGLKFMVYLQKENIIDESGMPKERFSAEFPKEGPSILRIQQVVRGDSAAYFCASSPPGLAGRINEQFFGPGTRLTVL.

The gene calls are TRBV7-2 and TRBJ2-1; D might be TRBD2 (5 bases). V dropped 1 base and J dropped 7 bases, with 17 bases sitting between them. Germline V gene sequence: CDR1 SGHTA, CDR2 FQGNSA. The CDR3 has 16 residues. The CDR3 coding sequence is TGTGCCAGCAGCTTAGGGCAGTTACTAGGCAAGAATGAGCAGTTCTTC. It is translated as CASSLGQLLGKNEQFF.

The chain links TRBV11-3 to TRBJ2-3; 10 positions match TRBD2. Germline values: CDR1 SGHNT, CDR2 YENEEA. The J segment lost 2 bases and the V segment lost 0 bases, leaving 14 bases of the junction unmatched. The CDR3 covers 20 residues. The CDR3, as DNA: TGTGCCAGCAGCTTAGAGTTGGGAGCGGGAGGGCTGAAATACACAGATACGCAGTATTTT. It is translated as CASSLELGAGGLKYTDTQYF.

The chain links TRBV28 to TRBJ1-2; D not certain. The CDR3 sequence is 13 residues long. CDR1 MDHEN and CDR2 SYDVKM come from the germline V gene. V was clipped by 2 bases and J by 1 base, with 5 bases between them. This chain's CDR3 is CASSLQVNYGYTF. The CDR3 DNA reads as TGTGCCAGCAGTTTACAGGTTAACTATGGCTACACCTTC.

The chain couples TRBV11-2 to TRBJ2-7; TRBD2 matches 7 bases. CDR3 length: 15 amino acids. CDR1 is SGHAT and CDR2 is FQNNGV in the germline V gene. After removal of 1 base from V and 6 bases from J, the junction contained 9 bases not matched to a gene. CDR3 in DNA: TGTGCCAGCAGCTTAGCGAGACTAGCAGGCTCCGAGCAGTACTTC. It yields the protein CASSLARLAGSEQYF.

The chain combines TRBV7-9 with TRBJ2-1, with 15 bases lining up with TRBD2. V shed 4 bases and J 9 bases; nucleotides not matched to a gene: 4. There are 15 residues in the CDR3. CDR1 is SEHNR and CDR2 is FQNEAQ in the germline V gene (reference sequence). The CDR3 nucleotides are TGTGCCAGCAGCTGGGGACTAGCGGGAGGAGTTGAGCAGTTCTTC. This encodes CASSWGLAGGVEQFF.

This chain links TRBV6-1 with TRBJ1-2; a weak D match, TRBD1 (5 bases). The CDR3 runs 17 residues. V lost 0 bases to trimming and J lost 4 bases, with 18 bases between them. Germline CDR1 reads MNHNS; CDR2 reads SASEGT. The CDR3 DNA reads TGTGCCAGCAGTGAAGCTTTGGGGGGAAGGCCCCTCTATGGCTACACCTTC. It translates to CASSEALGGRPLYGYTF.

This clone was detected once. The V and J genes are TRBV3-1 (or the pseudogene TRBV3-2) and TRBJ2-3; no definite D call. V lost 3 bases to trimming and J lost 2 bases, with 3 bases between them. Per the germline V gene, CDR1 is LGHDT and CDR2 is YNNKEL (reference sequence). The CDR3 totals 12 residues. The CDR3 loop reads CASSHNTDTQYF. CDR3 nucleotides: TGTGCCAGCAGCCACAACACAGATACGCAGTATTTT.

The gene calls are TRBV28 and TRBJ2-5, with D tentatively TRBD1 (7 bases). There are 14 residues in the CDR3. Germline CDR1 and CDR2: MDHEN and SYDVKM. V lost 5 bases and J 4 bases, leaving 14 bases between the germline ends. This CDR3 is CASSGGGNRETQYF. CDR3 in DNA: TGTGCCAGCAGTGGAGGGGGCAACCGAGAGACCCAGTACTTC.

The chain combines TRBV7-6 with TRBJ2-3, with D possibly matching TRBD1 (5 bases). The CDR3 is 18 residues long. The ends were cut back, 2 bases at V and 2 bases at J, with 20 bases in the middle. Germline V lookup: CDR1 SGHVS, CDR2 FNYEAQ. CDR3 DNA: TGTGCCAGCAGCTTAAACCCCTGGGGCGGTGAGAACACAGATACGCAGTATTTT. It yields the protein CASSLNPWGGENTDTQYF.